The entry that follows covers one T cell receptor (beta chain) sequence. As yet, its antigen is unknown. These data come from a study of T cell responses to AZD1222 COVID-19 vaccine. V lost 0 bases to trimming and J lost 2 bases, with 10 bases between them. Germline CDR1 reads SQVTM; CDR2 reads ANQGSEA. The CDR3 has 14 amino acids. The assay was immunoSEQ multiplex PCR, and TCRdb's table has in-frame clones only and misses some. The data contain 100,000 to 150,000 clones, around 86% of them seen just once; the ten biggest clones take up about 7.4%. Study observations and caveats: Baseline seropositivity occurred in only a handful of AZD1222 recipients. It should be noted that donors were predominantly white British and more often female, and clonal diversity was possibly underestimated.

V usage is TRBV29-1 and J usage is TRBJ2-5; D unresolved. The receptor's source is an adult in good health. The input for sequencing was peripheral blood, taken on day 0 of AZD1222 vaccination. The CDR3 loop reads CSVEDLSQQETQYF. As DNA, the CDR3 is TGCAGCGTTGAAGATCTTAGTCAGCAAGAGACCCAGTACTTC.